This is a list of T cell receptor beta chains from one sample in a study of blood T cell repertoires in COVID-19. The assay was immunoSEQ multiplex PCR, and TCRdb's table has in-frame clones only and misses some. The table shows about 60,000 clones, with more than 70% occurring only once. Sequencing was performed on peripheral blood. These receptors originate from a human donor in a cohort sampled during active COVID-19. CDR3s include the opening cysteine and the closing phenylalanine or tryptophan. D genes are given only for firm matches. Size is stated for part of the rows, as once, few or many counts, or as a class when the clone is expanded.

J gene | V gene | clone size | D gene | CDR3 protein | CDR3 DNA
TRBJ2-3 | TRBV19 | once | NA | CASSTPGAGSDTQYF | TGTGCCAGTAGTACCCCAGGGGCAGGGTCAGATACGCAGTATTTT
TRBJ2-3 | TRBV2 | once | NA | CASSRQTSTDTQYF | TGTGCCAGCAGTCGACAGACGAGCACAGATACGCAGTATTTT
TRBJ2-7 | TRBV10-3 | NA | TRBD2 | CAISALAGYEQYF | TGTGCCATCAGCGCCCTAGCGGGGTACGAGCAGTACTTC
TRBJ2-1 | TRBV25-1 | NA | TRBD2 | CASSDISGESSYNEQFF | TGTGCCAGCAGTGATATTAGCGGGGAGAGCTCCTACAATGAGCAGTTCTTC
TRBJ1-6 | TRBV28 | NA | NA | CASSKAPESALHF | TGTGCCAGCAGTAAAGCCCCGGAGTCGGCCCTCCACTTT
TRBJ2-7 | TRBV5-5 | NA | NA | CASSLGLTSSYEQYF | TGTGCCAGCAGCTTGGGTCTTACCAGCTCCTACGAGCAGTACTTC
TRBJ1-4 | TRBV28 | NA | NA | CASSLYGLQGLGEKLFF | TGTGCCAGCAGTTTGTACGGATTACAGGGTTTGGGTGAAAAACTGTTTTTT
TRBJ2-5 | TRBV7-2 | NA | NA | CASRPASGETQYF | TGTGCCAGCAGACCAGCCTCGGGGGAGACCCAGTACTTC
TRBJ1-5 | TRBV6-5 | NA | TRBD1 | CASRLTGGGNQPQHF | TGTGCCAGCAGGTTGACAGGGGGCGGGAATCAGCCCCAGCATTTT
TRBJ2-5 | TRBV5-1 | NA | NA | CASSQGSGETQYF | TGCGCCAGCAGCCAAGGCTCAGGAGAGACCCAGTACTTC
TRBJ2-1 | TRBV7-9 | NA | NA | CASSLVGDEQFF | TGTGCCAGCAGCTTAGTCGGGGATGAGCAGTTCTTC
TRBJ1-1 | TRBV18 | NA | TRBD1 | CASSPTTGSVTEAFF | TGTGCCAGCTCACCAACGACAGGGAGTGTCACTGAAGCTTTCTTT
TRBJ2-3 | TRBV18 | once | NA | CASSPRTSTDTQYF | TGTGCCAGCTCACCACGGACAAGCACAGATACGCAGTATTTT
TRBJ1-5 | TRBV5-1 | few | TRBD1 | CASSTGTGDQPQHF | TGCGCCAGCAGCACTGGGACAGGCGATCAGCCCCAGCATTTT
TRBJ2-3 | TRBV7-9 | NA | TRBD2 | CASSLGLAGITDTQYF | TGTGCCAGCAGTCTGGGACTAGCGGGTATCACAGATACGCAGTATTTT
TRBJ2-2 | TRBV5-1 | once | NA | CASSLGGTNTGELFF | TGCGCCAGCAGCTTGGGCGGGACTAACACCGGGGAGCTGTTTTTT